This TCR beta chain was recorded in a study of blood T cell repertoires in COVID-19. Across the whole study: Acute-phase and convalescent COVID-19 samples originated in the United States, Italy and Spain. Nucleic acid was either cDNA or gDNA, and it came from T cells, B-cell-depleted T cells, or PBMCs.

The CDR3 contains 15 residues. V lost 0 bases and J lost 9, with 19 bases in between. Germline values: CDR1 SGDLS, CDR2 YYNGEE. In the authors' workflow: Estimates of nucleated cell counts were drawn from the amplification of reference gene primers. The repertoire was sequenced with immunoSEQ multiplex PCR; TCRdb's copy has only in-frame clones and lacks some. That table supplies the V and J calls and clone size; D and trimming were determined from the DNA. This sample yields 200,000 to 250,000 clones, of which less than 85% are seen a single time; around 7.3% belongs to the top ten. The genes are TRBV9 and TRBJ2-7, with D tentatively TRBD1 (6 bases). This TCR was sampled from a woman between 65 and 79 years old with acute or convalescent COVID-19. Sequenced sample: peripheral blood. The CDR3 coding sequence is TGTGCCAGCAGCGTAGGTGCACAGGGCCCTGAGGGGCAGTACTTC. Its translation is CASSVGAQGPEGQYF.